This T cell receptor (beta chain) was captured by sequencing in a study of T-cell reconstitution after alpha-beta-depleted transplantation in children. Library preparation (for TCRbeta) was performed with unique molecular identifiers. TCRdb called the PCR reads again in MiXCR, with one record for every CDR3 protein. This table has about 900,000 distinct CDR3 sequences, around 30% appearing once. This clonotype was seen only a few times. The CDR3 loop spans 14 amino acids. Germline V gene data show CDR1 as MNHEY and CDR2 as SMNVEV (reference sequence). V lost 4 bases and J 6 bases, leaving 15 bases between the germline ends.

The rearrangement joins TRBV27 to TRBJ1-2; D not resolved. This clonotype was sampled from a boy under two years old who had a stem cell transplant for SCID, so the T cells may come from the graft donor. The sample consisted of PBMCs, mostly from graft donor cells, taken 360 days after TCRalphabeta/CD19-depleted stem cell transplant. CDR3 sequence: CASSSPDGVDGYTF. CDR3 nucleotide sequence: TGTGCCAGCAGTTCCCCTGACGGGGTGGATGGCTACACCTTC.